Listed below are T cell receptor beta chains from one sample, sequenced in a study of T-cell memory formation after mild COVID-19. TCRdb recomputed calls from the 5' RACE reads with MiXCR, one row per CDR3 protein. The data show hundreds of thousands of distinct CDR3 sequences, less than 20% seen once. Specimen: PBMCs or a T cell subset sorted from them (not recorded which). These receptors all come from a man in his late teens or twenties who had mild COVID-19 (a few samples of this study predate the infection). Cell type and time point are not known. CDR3s include the opening cysteine and the closing phenylalanine or tryptophan. D genes are given only for firm matches. Clone size is shown for a subset of rows, as once, few, many or a class of expanded clone.

v_gene	j_gene	abundance	len	d_gene	CDR3nt	CDR3aa
TRBV5-1	TRBJ2-7	few	13	.	TGCGCCAGCAGCTGGGCGACAGGCGGCGAGCAGTACTTC	CASSWATGGEQYF
TRBV5-4	TRBJ2-5	.	14	.	TGTGCCAGCAGCTTAGGGACTCGGGGGGAGACCCAGTACTTC	CASSLGTRGETQYF
TRBV5-1	TRBJ2-1	.	17	.	TGCGCCAGCAGTCCCTCCGGACGCCAGAGCTCCTACAATGAGCAGTTCTTC	CASSPSGRQSSYNEQFF
TRBV5-4	TRBJ2-2	many	14	TRBD2	TGTGCCAGCAGGGGGACTAGTTCCGCCGGGGAGCTGTTTTTT	CASRGTSSAGELFF
TRBV6-2/TRBV6-3	TRBJ1-1	.	12	.	TGTGCCAGCAGCCCACGGCCGGACGTGACTTTCTTT	CASSPRPDVTFF
TRBV7-6	TRBJ2-3	few	15	.	TGTGCCAGCAGCATCGGGGCCGGGAACACAGATACGCAGTATTTT	CASSIGAGNTDTQYF
TRBV7-2	TRBJ1-5	.	14	.	TGTGCCAGCAGCTTTGGTTCAGGGGCTCAGCCCCAGCATTTT	CASSFGSGAQPQHF
TRBV14	TRBJ2-3	.	15	.	TGTGCCAGCAGCCAAGGCCCGGGGAGCACAGATACGCAGTATTTT	CASSQGPGSTDTQYF
TRBV4-1	TRBJ2-6	.	16	.	TGCGCCAGCAGCCTCTCCGGTGCCTCTGGGGCCAACGTCCTGACTTTC	CASSLSGASGANVLTF
TRBV15	TRBJ2-1	.	12	.	TGTGCCACCCGGAGGGTGGGGCACGAGCAGTTCTTC	CATRRVGHEQFF
TRBV4-1	TRBJ2-2	few	13	.	TGCGCCAGCAGCATCTCGGGTGACGGGGAGCTGTTTTTT	CASSISGDGELFF
TRBV29-1	TRBJ2-5	.	13	TRBD1	TGCAGCGTTGAAGTTGGACAGGGGCAGACCCAGTACTTC	CSVEVGQGQTQYF
TRBV20-1	TRBJ2-3	many	11	.	TGCAGTGCTAGGCCCCTAGCCACGCAGTATTTT	CSARPLATQYF
TRBV12-3/TRBV12-4	TRBJ2-3	.	13	.	TGTGCCAGCAGCCGAACAACGGTAGATACGCAGTATTTT	CASSRTTVDTQYF
TRBV5-1	TRBJ2-3	.	14	TRBD1	TGCGCCAGCAGCTCGGGGGACAGGGTTGGAGCATGGTATTTT	CASSSGDRVGAWYF
TRBV12-3/TRBV12-4	TRBJ1-5	few	14	TRBD1	TGTGCCAGCAGTCGGACAGGGGGCCATCAGCCCCAGCATTTT	CASSRTGGHQPQHF
TRBV11-2	TRBJ2-7	.	13	.	TGTGCCAGCTCTCCACCGCCAAAAGACGAGCAGTACTTC	CASSPPPKDEQYF
TRBV3-1	TRBJ2-3	many	17	TRBD2	TGTGCCAGCAGCCAAGATCTAGCGGGGGGCCACACAGATACGCAGTATTTT	CASSQDLAGGHTDTQYF
TRBV9	TRBJ2-1	.	16	TRBD2	TGTGCCAGCAGCGTAAGGGTAGCGGGAAGATACAATGAGCAGTTCTTC	CASSVRVAGRYNEQFF
TRBV4-1	TRBJ2-2	.	16	.	TGCGCCAGCAGCCAGCAGGGAAAGTCTGACACCGGGGAGCTGTTTTTT	CASSQQGKSDTGELFF
TRBV4-3	TRBJ2-3	.	17	.	TGCGCCAGCAGCCAAGATCCCCTCTTAGGCGGCACAGATACGCAGTATTTT	CASSQDPLLGGTDTQYF
TRBV2	TRBJ2-3	.	13	.	TGTGCCAGCAGAGGTGGTAGCGTAGATACGCAGTATTTT	CASRGGSVDTQYF
TRBV7-2	TRBJ1-4	.	11	.	TGTGCCAGCAGCTTAGGTGGAAAACTGTTTTTT	CASSLGGKLFF
TRBV5-1	TRBJ2-2	.	17	TRBD1	TGCGCCAGCAGCCTCCTCCCAGGGGGCACGGGCACCGGGGAGCTGTTTTTT	CASSLLPGGTGTGELFF
TRBV12-3/TRBV12-4	TRBJ2-1	few	15	.	TGTGCCAGCAGTTTATCGGCTAGCCTTAACAATGAGCAGTTCTTC	CASSLSASLNNEQFF
TRBV7-9	TRBJ2-5	.	15	.	TGTGCCAGCAGCTTTTTCCCCTCGCTGCAAGAGACCCAGTACTTC	CASSFFPSLQETQYF
TRBV7-2	TRBJ1-2	.	12	.	TGTGCCAGCAGCCGAGACCGGGGCGGCTACACCTTC	CASSRDRGGYTF
TRBV7-2	TRBJ1-1	once	14	.	TGTGCCAGCAGCTTAGGTCTGGGGTACACTGAAGCTTTCTTT	CASSLGLGYTEAFF
TRBV20-1	TRBJ1-1	few	13	.	TGCAGTGCTAGAGAAGAATACAGGGCCGAAGCTTTCTTT	CSAREEYRAEAFF
TRBV5-1	TRBJ2-2	.	14	.	TGCGCCAGCAGCCACGGACAGAACACCGGGGAGCTGTTTTTT	CASSHGQNTGELFF
TRBV2	TRBJ2-3	few	14	TRBD1	TGTGCCGGAAAAGACAGGGTTAGCACAGATACGCAGTATTTT	CAGKDRVSTDTQYF
TRBV12-3/TRBV12-4	TRBJ1-6	.	13	.	TGTGCCAGCAGTTTAGCGCTGAATTCACCCCTCCACTTT	CASSLALNSPLHF
TRBV27	TRBJ2-5	.	16	TRBD2	TGTGCCAGCAGTATAGGGACTAGCGGGGGGAGAGAGACCCAGTACTTC	CASSIGTSGGRETQYF
TRBV20-1	TRBJ2-3	.	13	.	TGCAGTGCTGCCGACGGACTTTCAGATACGCAGTATTTT	CSAADGLSDTQYF
TRBV6-5	TRBJ2-7	many	15	.	TGTGCCAGCAGTTACTCGAATTCGGGAGCCTACGAGCAGTACTTC	CASSYSNSGAYEQYF
TRBV27	TRBJ2-3	.	16	.	TGTGCCAGCAGTAAAACCCCGGGGACTAGCACAGATACGCAGTATTTT	CASSKTPGTSTDTQYF
TRBV5-5	TRBJ1-2	many	15	TRBD1	TGTGCCAGCAGCTTGGAGGAGGGGGCCCCCCATGGCTACACCTTC	CASSLEEGAPHGYTF
TRBV7-2	TRBJ1-4	few	15	.	TGTGCCAGCAGCCCTGGCCCCTTGGAGAATGAAAAACTGTTTTTT	CASSPGPLENEKLFF
TRBV7-2	TRBJ1-1	few	14	TRBD1	TGTGCCAGCAGCACCAGGGACGACAGGGTAGAAGCTTTCTTT	CASSTRDDRVEAFF
TRBV9	TRBJ1-2	.	15	.	TGTGCCAGCAGCCCCTTGGGGGGGGCCGGGAATGGCTACACCTTC	CASSPLGGAGNGYTF